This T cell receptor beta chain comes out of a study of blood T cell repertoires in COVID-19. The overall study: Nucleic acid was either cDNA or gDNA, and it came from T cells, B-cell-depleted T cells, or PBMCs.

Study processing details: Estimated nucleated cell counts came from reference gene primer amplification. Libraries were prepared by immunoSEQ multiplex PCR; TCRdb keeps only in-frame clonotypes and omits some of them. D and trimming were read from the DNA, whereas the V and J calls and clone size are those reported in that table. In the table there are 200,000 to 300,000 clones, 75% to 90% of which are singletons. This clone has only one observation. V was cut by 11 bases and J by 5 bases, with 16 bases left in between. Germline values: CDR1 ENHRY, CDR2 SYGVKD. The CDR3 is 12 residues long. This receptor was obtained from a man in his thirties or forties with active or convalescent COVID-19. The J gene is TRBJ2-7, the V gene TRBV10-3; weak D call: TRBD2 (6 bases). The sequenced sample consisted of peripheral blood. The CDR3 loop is CASLEEGNEQYF. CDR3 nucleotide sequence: TGTGCCTCTCTCGAGGAGGGGAACGAGCAGTACTTC.